Following are 17 T cell receptor beta chains from one sample sequenced in a study of identical twins. A single record per CDR3 protein comes from TCRdb applying MiXCR to the 5' RACE reads. This sample has 450,000 to 500,000 distinct CDR3 sequences; roughly an eighth occur once, and the top ten carry about 0.94%. This sample was shared with a second study, whose subject was yellow fever vaccine responses in identical twins.

The sequencing input was CD4+ T cells sorted from blood. The origin of the receptors is a woman aged 18-30 years in good health.

The CDR3 DNA is TGCAGTGCTAGAGATCTATCTCGGGGGAAACTGTTTTTT. Protein: CSARDLSRGKLFF. The chain carries TRBV20-1 and TRBJ1-4; TRBD1 is a possible D gene (5 bases). V was trimmed by 0 bases and J by 11 bases, leaving 13 bases between them. Per the germline V gene, CDR1 is DFQATT and CDR2 is SNEGSKA (reference sequence). The CDR3 contains 13 residues.

In this sample, this clonotype turned up a few times. The chain employs TRBV4-3 and TRBJ2-3; D is unclear. Trimming shortened V by 1 base and J by 0 bases, and 5 bases separated the two germline ends. Looked up from germline, CDR1 is LGHNA and CDR2 is YSLEER. The CDR3 loop spans 14 amino acids. CDR3 sequence: CASSQAQSTDTQYF. The CDR3 DNA follows: TGCGCCAGCAGCCAAGCGCAGAGCACAGATACGCAGTATTTT.

V gene TRBV12-3 or TRBV12-4 combines with J gene TRBJ2-2; TRBD1 matches 10 bases. The CDR3 runs 15 residues. V dropped 10 bases and J dropped 3; count of bases not matched to a gene: 8. The CDR3 spells CATRGQGRDTGELFF. CDR3 sequence (DNA): TGTGCCACCAGGGGACAGGGGAGGGACACCGGGGAGCTGTTTTTT.

This clonotype was counted many times. This chain connects TRBV12-3 or TRBV12-4 to TRBJ2-3; possible D gene TRBD2, 6 bases. V was pared by 3 bases and J by 3 bases, with 13 bases between. This CDR3 contains 15 residues. CDR3 amino acids: CASSFAGRVTDTQYF. Written as DNA, the CDR3 is TGTGCCAGCAGTTTTGCGGGGAGAGTGACAGATACGCAGTATTTT.

In its sample, this clonotype was seen many times. The V gene is TRBV30, the J gene TRBJ2-3; TRBD2 matches at 7 bases. The trim removed 4 bases at V and 2 bases at J, leaving 9 bases unmatched. The CDR3 has 15 residues. Germline-derived CDR1 and CDR2 are GTSNPN and SVGIG (reference sequence). CDR3 residues: CAWTQGSGTTDTQYF. DNA of the CDR3: TGTGCCTGGACTCAAGGGAGCGGGACCACAGATACGCAGTATTTT.

This clonotype was found many times. V is TRBV28 and J is TRBJ1-1; a weak D match, TRBD1 (5 bases). CDR1 and CDR2 from the germline V gene are MDHEN and SYDVKM. The CDR3 has 14 amino acids. Trimming removed 1 base from V and 6 bases from J, with 12 bases in between. CDR3 coding DNA: TGTGCCAGCAGTTTATCTATGAGGGGCTCTGAAGCTTTCTTT. Translated, it gives CASSLSMRGSEAFF.

This clonotype was counted between two and nine times. The V gene is TRBV27, the J gene TRBJ2-1, with D tentatively TRBD1 (6 bases). The germline CDR1 and CDR2 sequences are MNHEY and SMNVEV (reference sequence). Deletions cut 0 bases from V and 7 bases from J, with 13 bases between. There are 15 residues in the CDR3. For the CDR3, the DNA is TGTGCCAGCAGTTTATCGTGGCGACAGGTGAATGAGCAGTTCTTC. This encodes CASSLSWRQVNEQFF.

V usage is TRBV9 and J usage is TRBJ1-4; 11 bases are a match to TRBD1. Trimming cost V 3 bases and J 7 bases; bases outside gene matches: 8. This CDR3 region has 16 residues. Germline V lookup: CDR1 SGDLS, CDR2 YYNGEE. CDR3 DNA sequence: TGTGCCAGCAGCGCAACCGGGACAGGGGGGTCTGAAAAACTGTTTTTT. Its translation is CASSATGTGGSEKLFF.

This clonotype showed up just a few times. The V call is TRBV6-1, the J call TRBJ2-2, with D tentatively TRBD1 or TRBD2 (5 bases each). The V gene's germline CDR1 is MNHNS and CDR2 SASEGT. The V end was cut by 3 bases, the J end by 3 bases, with 11 bases between. CDR3 length: 15 residues. CDR3 nucleotides: TGTGCCAGCAGTGACAGACAGCGGTACACCGGGGAGCTGTTTTTT. Encoded protein: CASSDRQRYTGELFF.

The chain carries TRBV12-3 or TRBV12-4 and TRBJ1-4; TRBD1 matches 10 bases. This CDR3 has 14 amino acids. V lost 6 bases, J lost 8 bases, and 6 bases stayed unmatched. CDR3: CASSSGTGDEKLFF. The CDR3 nucleotides are TGTGCCAGCAGCTCCGGGACAGGGGACGAAAAACTGTTTTTT.

This clonotype was found many times. The chain uses TRBV28 and TRBJ2-7; D possibly uses TRBD1 or TRBD2 (6 bases each). This CDR3 comprises 15 residues. V lost 5 bases to trimming and J lost 6 bases, with 20 bases between them. Germline values: CDR1 MDHEN, CDR2 SYDVKM. Written as DNA, the CDR3 is TGTGCCAGCAGTCCGGGGGCGGCAGGGTCGTTCGAGCAGTACTTC. Residues: CASSPGAAGSFEQYF.

This rearrangement joins TRBV7-2 to TRBJ2-1; TRBD2 matches 14 bases. CDR3 length: 16 residues. The V segment lost 5 bases and the J segment 9 bases; nucleotides outside the gene matches: 9. Germline CDR1 SGHTA, CDR2 FQGNSA. CDR3 in DNA: TGTGCCAGCAGCCGCCAAGGACTAGCGGGGGGAACTGAGCAGTTCTTC. Amino acids: CASSRQGLAGGTEQFF.

This chain joins TRBV28 and TRBJ2-3; 13 bases align to TRBD2. CDR1 MDHEN and CDR2 SYDVKM come from the germline V gene. Losses at the gene ends were 3 bases for V and 5 bases for J; bases not matched to a gene: 11. The CDR3 has 18 residues. CDR3 DNA sequence: TGTGCCAGCAGTTTGAGCGGACTAGCGGGAGAGGAGGAAGATACGCAGTATTTT. This sequence encodes CASSLSGLAGEEEDTQYF.

This clonotype was seen ten or more times. This chain uses TRBV7-9 with TRBJ2-5; the D gene is possibly TRBD2 (7 bases). Per germline, CDR1 SEHNR and CDR2 FQNEAQ (reference sequence). The CDR3 spans 15 residues. Trimming left V 7 bases short and J 1 base short, with 16 bases between. The CDR3 DNA reads as TGTGCCAGCACCCAGGGAGGGGGTACCCAAGAGACCCAGTACTTC. Protein: CASTQGGGTQETQYF.

CDR3 sequence (DNA): TGTGCCAGCAGTCAGGGACAGGGCACCACTAGCGCCGATACGCAGTATTTT. Protein product: CASSQGQGTTSADTQYF. V gene TRBV7-9 combines with J gene TRBJ2-3; 9 bases match TRBD1. Losses at the gene ends were 6 bases for V and 6 bases for J; bases not matched to a gene: 16. Germline V CDR1 and CDR2: SEHNR, FQNEAQ (reference sequence). The CDR3 has 17 residues. The variable domain in full, completed from reference TRBV7-9 and TRBJ2-3, reads DTGVSQNPRHKITKRGQNVTFRCDPISEHNRLYWYRQTLGQGPEFLTYFQNEAQLEKSRLLSDRFSAERPKGSFSTLEIQRTEQGDSAMYLCASSQGQGTTSADTQYFGPGTRLTVL.

V and J are TRBV18 and TRBJ2-3; possibly TRBD1 for D (6 bases). Germline V gives CDR1 KGHSH, CDR2 LQKENI. Trimming shortened V by 2 bases and J by 2 bases, and 17 bases separated the two germline ends. CDR3 length: 17 residues. DNA for the CDR3: TGTGCCAGCTCACCAGGCCAGGGGCCGGTGGTCACAGATACGCAGTATTTT. This gives the protein CASSPGQGPVVTDTQYF.

The genes are TRBV4-2 and TRBJ2-7, with 14 bases fitting TRBD2. This CDR3 spans 16 amino acids. V lost 3 bases to trimming and J lost 3 bases; unmatched junction nucleotides: 4. The germline CDR1 and CDR2 sequences are LGHNA and YNFKEQ. CDR3 DNA: TGTGCCAGCAGCCAGGGGACTAGCGGGAGTTACTACGAGCAGTACTTC. Its protein product is CASSQGTSGSYYEQYF.